Only a few counts were recorded for the clone carrying this TCR beta chain. Per the study methods: It was from reference gene primer amplification that nucleated cell counts were estimated. The protocol was immunoSEQ multiplex PCR, while the TCRdb copy is restricted to in-frame clones and leaves out a portion. The DNA gave D and trimming, while V, J and clone size come from that table. This sample has 120,000 to 150,000 clones, with approximately 83% found just once. Trimming removed 11 bases at V and 0 bases at J, with 11 bases between. This CDR3 has 12 residues. Germline V gene sequence: CDR1 MNHEY, CDR2 SVGAGI. The source of the sample is a study of blood T cell repertoires in COVID-19.

The TCR originated in a woman aged 60-70 years with COVID-19, enrolled during active disease. The gene calls are TRBV6-5 and TRBJ2-7; D might be TRBD1 (5 bases). Sequencing was done on a sample of peripheral blood. The CDR3 region has the DNA TGTGCCGGTACCACAGGCTCCTACGAGCAGTACTTC. Translation: CAGTTGSYEQYF.